This entry describes one T cell receptor beta chain. This entry belongs to a study of blood T cell repertoires in COVID-19. Study background: The analysed material was cDNA or gDNA that came from T cells, B-cell-depleted T cells, or PBMCs.

TCRdb's copy holds only in-frame clones and misses some; the assay was immunoSEQ multiplex PCR. The sample has under 45,000 clones; about 80% are singletons. The sequence was obtained from an elderly man with acute or convalescent COVID-19. The sample taken for sequencing was peripheral blood.

CDR3 residues: CASSFQGNEKLFF. The CDR3 DNA is TGCGCCAGCAGCTTTCAGGGTAATGAAAAACTGTTTTTT. The rearrangement uses TRBV5-1 and TRBJ1-4; weak D call: TRBD1 (5 bases). Germline assignment: CDR1 SGHRS and CDR2 YFSETQ. The ends were cut back, 2 bases at V and 4 bases at J, with 6 bases in the middle. CDR3 length: 13 residues.